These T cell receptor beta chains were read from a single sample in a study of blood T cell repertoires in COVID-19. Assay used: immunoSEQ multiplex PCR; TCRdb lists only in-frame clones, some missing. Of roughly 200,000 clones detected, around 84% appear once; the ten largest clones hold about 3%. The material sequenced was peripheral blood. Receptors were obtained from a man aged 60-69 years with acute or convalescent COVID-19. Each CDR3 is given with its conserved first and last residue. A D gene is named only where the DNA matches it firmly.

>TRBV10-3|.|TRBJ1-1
CAISVYKGLGPEAFF
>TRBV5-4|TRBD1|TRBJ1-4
CASSLGTGERRLFF
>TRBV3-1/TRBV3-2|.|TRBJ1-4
CASSRQAQGEKLFF
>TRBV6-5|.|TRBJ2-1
CASSSLGLNEQFF
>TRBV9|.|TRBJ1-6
CASSPGTNNSPLHF
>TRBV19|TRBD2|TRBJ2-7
CASSIRTSGGYEQYF
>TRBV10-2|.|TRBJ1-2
CASSEFLVGYGYTF
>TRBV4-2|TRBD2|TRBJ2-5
CASSPQTPAGGKETQYF
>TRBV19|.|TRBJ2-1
CASSPRGVSYNEQFF
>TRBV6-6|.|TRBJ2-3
CASRGVSTDTQYF
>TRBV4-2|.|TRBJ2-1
CASSQDFSSVDYNEQFF
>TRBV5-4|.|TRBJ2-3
CASSLDGRATDTQYF
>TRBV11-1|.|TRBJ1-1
CASSFSTGGTEAFF
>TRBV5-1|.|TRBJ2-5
CASSLDRVQETQYF
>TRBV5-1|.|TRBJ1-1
CASSSDSSLMNTEAFF
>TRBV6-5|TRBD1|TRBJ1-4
CASSPPGQDHEKLFF
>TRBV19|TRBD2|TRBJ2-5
CASSFLLGREETQYF
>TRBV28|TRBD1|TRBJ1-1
CASSFGGQGRGDTEAFF
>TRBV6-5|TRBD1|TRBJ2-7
CASSYSGGTGAREQYF
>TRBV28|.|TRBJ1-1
CASSLADTEAFF
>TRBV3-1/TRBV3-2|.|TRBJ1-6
CASSQDRADNSPLHF
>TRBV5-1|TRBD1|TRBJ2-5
CASSSGTGGLGETQYF
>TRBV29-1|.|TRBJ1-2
CSVLPDKVNGYTF
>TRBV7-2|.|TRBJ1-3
CASSLGGLSSGNTIYF
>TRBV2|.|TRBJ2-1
CASARVVLYEQFF
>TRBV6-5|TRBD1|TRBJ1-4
CASSYSGQGAFEKLFF
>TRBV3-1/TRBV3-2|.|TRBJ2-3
CASSLPGSRTDTQYF
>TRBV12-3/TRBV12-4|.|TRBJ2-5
CASSLVRGTAQYF
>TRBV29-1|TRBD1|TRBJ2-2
CSVVSRGDRRGTGELFF
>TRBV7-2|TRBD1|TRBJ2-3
CASSSRTGKGADTQYF
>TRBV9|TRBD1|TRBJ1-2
CASSVEFWGTGSHGYTF
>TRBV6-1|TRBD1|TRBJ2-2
CASRTDRDTGELFF
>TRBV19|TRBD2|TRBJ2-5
CASSSGGSQETQYF
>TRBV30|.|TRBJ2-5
CAWSEAETQYF
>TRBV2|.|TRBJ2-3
CASAGNLADTQYF
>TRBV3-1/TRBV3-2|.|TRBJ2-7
CASSQSYEQYF
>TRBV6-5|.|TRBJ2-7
CASSYSGVYEQYF
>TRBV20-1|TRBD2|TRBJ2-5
CSASGPSGGDQETQYF
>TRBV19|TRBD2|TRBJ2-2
CASSILAGGPGTGELFF